This T cell receptor (beta chain) was sequenced during a study of cytomegalovirus exposure and HLA in healthy donors (dated by TCRdb to 2016 to 2017). As for the study more broadly: An earlier analysis of some 620 of the donors reported over 250 Gb of sequence data and around 100 million unique TCR beta sequences obtained from about 179 million T cells. Roughly 300 gigabases of sequencing data and 70 million to 100 million unique TCR sequences made up an early release that covered approximately 700 HLA-typed donors. Of the roughly 400 genotyped donors, about 80% fell in the genetic ancestry cluster associated with self-reported Caucasian donors. The study was designed to test whether signatures of past pathogen exposure could be identified by cataloging public T cell receptors. The study used immunosequencing to profile the T cell repertoires of more than 650 subjects and linked those repertoires to cytomegalovirus serostatus. In addition to the first cohort of 666 subjects, a separate validation cohort of 130 or so different subjects was used. High-throughput TCR immunosequencing, statistical association of individual TCRs with disease status, and machine learning were combined to predict cytomegalovirus infection status. A later analysis re-analyzed previously published TCR beta repertoires from 500 to 700 donors and added high-resolution HLA genotyping to study TCR occurrence patterns. Rather than using new phenotypic data, the later analysis identified candidate immune exposures from TCR beta sequences and from how often those sequences occurred across donors. To decide whether each TCR beta V gene segment behaved as functional or pseudogenic, an earlier analysis of some 570 of the donors relied on high-throughput TCR beta sequencing. Donor age, sex, ethnicity and CMV serostatus were compiled together with the repertoire data. A later genetic analysis took genome-wide SNP genotypes for about 55% of the roughly 670 donors and used that subset as a discovery cohort. Every discovery cohort repertoire had been produced on one sequencing platform. Class I and class II HLA loci were covered by the typing at four-digit resolution. The number of donors typed differed by locus, with 629-630 for A, B, C, DRB1 and DQB1, around 520 for DQA1, approximately 570 for DPA1, and over 400 for DPB1. Five DR-DQ haplotypes were handled as single units for association and clustering, since linkage in the cohort was strong. Among around 400 genotyped donors of the cohort, an average of about 240,000 unique TCR beta nucleotide sequences was sequenced per donor, of which 15% to 20% were non-productive. Results and caveats for the whole study, not just this receptor: The earlier analysis of 587 of the donors excluded fewer than 20 rarely observed V segments, including chromosome 9 orphons, because counts were too low. In a later analysis, most CMV-associated TCR beta chains were found to appear HLA-restricted, with HLA associations seemingly driven largely by CMV exposure. A later analysis reported that several top co-occurrence clusters appeared linked to parvovirus B19, influenza, CMV and Epstein-Barr virus. Most TCR sequences were seen in very few donors, while some public TCRs were found in many individuals. The sequencing pipeline was judged likely to have produced a cluster of highly shared sequence variants as a technical artifact. The study gave a list of 150 to 200 TCR beta chains associated with cytomegalovirus. A later genetic analysis associated a missense DCLRE1C variant with V-gene and J-gene trimming of TCR beta chains, and an independent cohort replicated the association. Because HLA typing was unavailable for some donors at each locus, only the typed subset was used in association tests. Some IMGT-functional V segments, including TRBV6-2 and TRBV6-3, could not be distinguished by the 87-base-pair reads and were therefore excluded. In vitro tests confirmed that a few of the cytomegalovirus-associated TCR beta chains recognize cytomegalovirus antigens. In a later analysis, the rate of TCR association differed among HLA loci, with DRB1 alleles having the most associated TCRs and HLA-C alleles having the fewest. This cohort had only TCR beta chains sequenced, and the lack of alpha or paired-chain data limited which features could be detected. A further reported finding was that TCR beta sequences accurately predicted the HLA-A and HLA-B alleles for most subjects in the first cohort. In a later analysis, HLA-associated TCR beta chains showed more clonal expansion and lower generation probabilities than non-associated chains that were equally common. The only immune exposure information available for the cohort was CMV serostatus. Sequencing depth was assumed to be roughly uniform across donors in the presence/absence analyses, though that assumption may not hold. Strong co-occurrence of HLA alleles, especially DR and DQ, made assigning TCR associations to individual alleles difficult. Specific HLA alleles were associated with roughly 17,000 TCR beta sequences at a false discovery rate of 0.05 in a later analysis. A later genetic analysis reported fewer N-insertions in productive TCRs among donors in an Asian-associated ancestry cluster than the roughly 690-donor mean. The authors suggested that the approach could potentially be generalized to other disease states and immunological phenotypes. Broadly in line with IMGT annotations, most TCR beta V segments showed up in productive rearrangements about 90% or about 30% of the time in an earlier analysis of 450 to 600 of the donors. In both the original and validation cohorts, the classifier was reported to diagnose cytomegalovirus status with high specificity and sensitivity. Linkage disequilibrium might explain the correlated functional status among segregating V segments, but an unknown experimental factor could not be ruled out.

V was cut back by 6 bases and J by 3 bases, leaving a gap of 6 bases between them. CDR1 and CDR2, looked up from the germline V gene, are ENHRY and SYGVKD. Its CDR3 holds 11 amino acids, cysteine through phenylalanine. Only the CDR3 DNA stays, 33 bases, in frame from base 1. The cohort comprised approximately 700 healthy bone marrow donors. All cohort members were sampled while nominally healthy, although unrecorded immune exposures were likely present. The donor tested CMV seropositive and was one of the 289 seropositive cohort members. A peripheral blood sample was collected from each donor, and TCR beta sequencing was performed on peripheral blood mononuclear cells. The Qiagen DNeasy Blood Extraction Kit was used to extract genomic DNA from the blood cell samples. Libraries came from the immunoSEQ multiplex PCR assay. For the multiplex PCR, a mixture combining 60 forward primers for TCR Vbeta segments and 13 reverse primers for TCR Jbeta segments was used. Amplification of the CDR3 region of rearranged TCR beta genes was performed with a multiplex PCR assay on genomic DNA. On the Illumina HiSeq System, the amplified TCR beta libraries were sequenced as 87-base-pair reads. Regarding the original processing steps: Across the roughly 640 repertoires, a later analysis counted tens of millions of unique TCR beta chains, 8.5 million to 12 million of which were shared by at least two donors. A nearest-neighbor algorithm error-corrected the raw reads and collapsed the reads into unique sequences, merging closely related sequences to remove PCR and sequencing errors. CDR3 sequences were aligned to IMGT reference sequences to assign V, D and J gene segments. For a sequence to be retained, at least a six-nucleotide match to both a V gene segment and a J gene segment was required. Rearrangements were called productive when the CDR3 lacked stop codons and stayed in frame with V and J; all others were non-productive. CDR3 was defined according to IMGT convention as the region running from the second conserved V-encoded cysteine to the conserved J-encoded phenylalanine. In an earlier analysis of some 550 of the donors, sequences lacking an unambiguous match to a single V gene segment were excluded. An earlier analysis of a few hundred of the donors called V segments functional above 56.7% productive rearrangements and segregating when the between-donor standard deviation exceeded 5%. A statistical classification framework was developed to diagnose cytomegalovirus status using the catalog of TCR beta chain sequences. A later analysis assigned V and J genes by comparing TCR nucleotide sequences with IMGT/GENE-DB human TR gene sequences. The TCRdist pipeline was used in a later analysis to assign CDR3 sequences and most-parsimonious VDJ recombination scenarios. In a later analysis, each TCR beta chain was defined by its CDR3 amino acid sequence together with its V-gene family, and reads without a unique V-gene family were excluded. In a later analysis, 550 to 650 highly shared, low-generation-probability nucleotide sequences were removed to address suspected cross-contamination and a sequencing artifact. In a later analysis, a clonal expansion index was calculated for each public chain from normalized within-repertoire ranks of inferred template counts. A later analysis computed generation probabilities with a VDJ recombination model fitted to out-of-frame rearrangements, and checked the results against IGoR. Hypergeometric tests were used in a later analysis to score TCR-TCR, TCR-HLA and TCR-CMV co-occurrence, with a repertoire-size bias correction applied to the TCR pairs. To estimate false discovery rates, a later analysis permuted the HLA or CMV assignments 20 times. In a later analysis, co-occurring TCRs were grouped using DBSCAN, with TCRdist sequence similarity added in when clustering inside HLA-allele-positive subsets. For co-occurrence clustering, repertoires with fewer than 30,000 or more than 120,000 public chains were excluded, along with four to six repertoires with anomalous nucleotide sharing. The table was pulled from immuneACCESS by TCRdb, which kept in-frame rearrangements only. Such tables lose some clones; where checked, under half of the loss comes from unresolved V genes, and the rest has no known cause. V, J and clone size derive from that table, while D and trimming were established from the DNA sequence. The sample table shows about 110,000 clones, and approximately 70% are seen once. The ten largest clones capture around 5.4% of the sample.

To note about this clone: The antigen this receptor binds is unknown. Per-base quality was not reported, and no clone a single base away is much larger than it.

Sequencing was done on a sample of PBMCs. The receptor chain draws on TRBV10-3 and TRBJ2-7; too little of a D gene remains to name it. The TCR was taken from a woman in her 70s in good health and CMV-seropositive. The CDR3 protein sequence reads: CAIRGSYEQYF. The DNA sequence is as follows: TGTGCCATCAGGGGCAGCTACGAGCAGTACTTC.